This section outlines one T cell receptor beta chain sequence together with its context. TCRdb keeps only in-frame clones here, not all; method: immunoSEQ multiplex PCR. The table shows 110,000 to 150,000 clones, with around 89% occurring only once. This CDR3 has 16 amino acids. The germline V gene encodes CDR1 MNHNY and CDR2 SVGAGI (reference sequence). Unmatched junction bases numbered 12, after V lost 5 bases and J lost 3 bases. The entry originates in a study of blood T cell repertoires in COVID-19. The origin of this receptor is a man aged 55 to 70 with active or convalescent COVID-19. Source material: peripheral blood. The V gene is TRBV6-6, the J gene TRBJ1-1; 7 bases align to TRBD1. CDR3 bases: TGTGCCAGCAGTCCGTTGGGACAGCATGTGGACACTGAAGCTTTCTTT. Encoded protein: CASSPLGQHVDTEAFF.